This T cell receptor beta chain comes out of a study of PD-1 blockade in classical Hodgkin lymphoma. The study, taken as a whole, reports: Before treatment, complete responders showed about the same diversity as newly diagnosed patients. At C4D1, TCR diversity had climbed significantly for CD4+ cells, though not for CD8+ cells. Newly diagnosed patients were reported to exhibit reduced baseline TCR diversity relative to healthy donors.

In every patient, relapse followed autologous stem cell transplantation, while exposure to brentuximab vedotin differed. Worth noting for this clone: Its antigen is still unknown.

Repertoires were generated with immunoSEQ multiplex PCR, while TCRdb's copy carries only in-frame clones and drops some. The sample yields under 110,000 clones, roughly 89% seen once. V lost 4 bases, J lost 9 bases, and 7 bases stayed unmatched. Germline V CDR1 and CDR2: SSHAT, FNYEAQ (reference sequence). The CDR3 loop spans 14 amino acids. The TCR was taken from a human donor with classical Hodgkin lymphoma. The V and J genes are TRBV7-7 and TRBJ2-1; 9 nucleotides line up with TRBD1. The material was peripheral blood mononuclear cells (PBMCs), obtained before the second cycle of nivolumab. The CDR3 sequence is CASSSETGGSEQFF. CDR3 sequence (DNA): TGTGCCAGCAGCTCAGAAACAGGGGGCAGTGAGCAGTTCTTC.